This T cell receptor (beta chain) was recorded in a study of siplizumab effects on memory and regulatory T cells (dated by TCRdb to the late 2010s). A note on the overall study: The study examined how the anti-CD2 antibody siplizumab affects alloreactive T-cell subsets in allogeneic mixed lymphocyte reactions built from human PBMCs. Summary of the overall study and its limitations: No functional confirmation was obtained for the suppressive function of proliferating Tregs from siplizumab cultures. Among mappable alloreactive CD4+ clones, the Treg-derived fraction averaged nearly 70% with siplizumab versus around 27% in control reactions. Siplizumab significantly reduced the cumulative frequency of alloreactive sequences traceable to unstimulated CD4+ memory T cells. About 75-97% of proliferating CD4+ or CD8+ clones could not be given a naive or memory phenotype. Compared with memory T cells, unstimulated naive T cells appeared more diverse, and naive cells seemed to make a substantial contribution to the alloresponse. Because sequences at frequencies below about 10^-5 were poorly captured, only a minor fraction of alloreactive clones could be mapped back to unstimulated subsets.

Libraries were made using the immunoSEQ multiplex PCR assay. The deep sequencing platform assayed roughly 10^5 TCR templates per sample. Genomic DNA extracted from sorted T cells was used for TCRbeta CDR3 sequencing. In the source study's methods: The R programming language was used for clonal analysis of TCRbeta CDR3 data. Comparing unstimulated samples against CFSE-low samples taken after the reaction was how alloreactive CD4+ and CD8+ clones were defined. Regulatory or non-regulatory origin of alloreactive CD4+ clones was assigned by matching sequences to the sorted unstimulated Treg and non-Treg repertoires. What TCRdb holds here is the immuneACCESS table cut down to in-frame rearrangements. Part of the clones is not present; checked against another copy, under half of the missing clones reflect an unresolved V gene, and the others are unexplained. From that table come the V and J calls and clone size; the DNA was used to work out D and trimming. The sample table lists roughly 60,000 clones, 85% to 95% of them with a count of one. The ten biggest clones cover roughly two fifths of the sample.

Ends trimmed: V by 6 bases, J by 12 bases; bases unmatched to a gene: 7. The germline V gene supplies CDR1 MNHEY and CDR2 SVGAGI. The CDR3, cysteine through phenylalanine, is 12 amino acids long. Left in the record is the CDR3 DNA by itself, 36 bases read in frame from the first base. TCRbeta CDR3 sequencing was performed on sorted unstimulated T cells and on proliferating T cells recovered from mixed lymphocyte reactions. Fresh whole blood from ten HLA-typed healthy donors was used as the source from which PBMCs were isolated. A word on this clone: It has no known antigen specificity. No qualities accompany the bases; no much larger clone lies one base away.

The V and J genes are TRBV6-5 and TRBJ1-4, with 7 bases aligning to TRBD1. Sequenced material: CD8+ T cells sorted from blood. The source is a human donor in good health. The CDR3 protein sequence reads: CASRTTGHQLFF. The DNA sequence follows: TGTGCCAGCAGAACGACAGGGCATCAACTGTTTTTT.